The sequence of this T cell receptor beta chain was determined in a study of multiple sclerosis patients with progressive multifocal leukoencephalopathy. As concerns this clone: Its target is unknown.

Study-level results: Before and during natalizumab, the clones expanded at PML already existed.

The time point: before natalizumab initiation. Before the first natalizumab infusion, T0 blood samples were taken. Germline V gives CDR1 MNHNS, CDR2 SASEGT. The CDR3 totals 13 residues. V lost 8 bases to trimming and J lost 10 bases; unmatched junction nucleotides: 11. TCRdb's copy holds only in-frame clones and misses some; the assay was immunoSEQ multiplex PCR. This table holds about 30,000 clones, over 90% found once. This receptor was taken from a man aged 30 to 39 with multiple sclerosis. The chain carries TRBV6-1 and TRBJ1-2; 9 bases align to TRBD1. Sequenced input: PBMCs. CDR3 residues: CASGGDRVIYYTF. The CDR3 DNA follows: TGTGCCAGCGGAGGGGACAGGGTGATTTACTACACCTTC.